Listed below are T cell receptor beta chains from one sample, sequenced in a study of response to subunit inactivated influenza vaccine. MiXCR, run by TCRdb on the RT-PCR reads, gives a single entry per CDR3 protein. The repertoire has some 150,000 distinct CDR3 sequences, over 9.5% of them found once; the top ten carry over 25%. This same sample was also part of a study on T cells expressing NK-cell markers.

Source: CD8+ T cells sorted from PBMCs, taken 11 to 12 days after vaccination. All receptors come from a man aged 45-60 years who received an inactivated influenza vaccine. Each CDR3 is given with its conserved first and last residue. D genes are given only for firm matches. The size field is filled for only some rows; it gives once, few, many or a size class.

J: TRBJ2-7; size: .; V: TRBV10-2; D: .; DNA: TGCGCCAGCAGTGAGGGACAGACAACCTACGAGCAGTACTTC; CDR3: CASSEGQTTYEQYF
J: TRBJ2-1; size: .; V: TRBV29-1; D: TRBD2; DNA: TGCAGCGTAGTACCGGGACTAGCGGGAGGACTCTCCTACAATGAGCAGTTCTTC; CDR3: CSVVPGLAGGLSYNEQFF
J: TRBJ2-7; size: few; V: TRBV29-1; D: .; DNA: TGCAGCGTTGATTCGGGGAGCGCCTACGAGCAGTACTTC; CDR3: CSVDSGSAYEQYF
J: TRBJ1-2; size: .; V: TRBV2; D: .; DNA: TGTGCCAGCATACCCCTGCGATCATGGGGAGGCTACACCTTC; CDR3: CASIPLRSWGGYTF
J: TRBJ1-2; size: many; V: TRBV29-1; D: .; DNA: TGCAGCGTCACCGGTAGTCAGGGAGCGGGAACCTTC; CDR3: CSVTGSQGAGTF
J: TRBJ2-1; size: few; V: TRBV3-1; D: TRBD2; DNA: TGTGCCAGCAGCCAAGAGTGGCGGGGGGCCTACAATGAGCAGTTCTTC; CDR3: CASSQEWRGAYNEQFF
J: TRBJ2-7; size: .; V: TRBV5-1; D: TRBD1; DNA: TGCGCCAGCAGCTTGAGCGGGACAGGGGGAATCCACGAGCAGTACTTC; CDR3: CASSLSGTGGIHEQYF
J: TRBJ1-6; size: .; V: TRBV30; D: .; DNA: TGTGCCTGGAGTTGGACAACGGAGGGGTCACCCCTCCACTTT; CDR3: CAWSWTTEGSPLHF
J: TRBJ2-1; size: .; V: TRBV7-6; D: TRBD2; DNA: TGTGCCAGCAGCTTAGCGCGAACTAGCGGGGAGCGATACAATGAGCAGTTCTTC; CDR3: CASSLARTSGERYNEQFF
J: TRBJ2-7; size: many; V: TRBV5-5; D: .; DNA: TGTGCCAGCAGCTGGTCGGCAACCTACGAGCAGTACTTC; CDR3: CASSWSATYEQYF
J: TRBJ2-7; size: .; V: TRBV30; D: .; DNA: TGTGCCTGGACCGCGGACGGGGAGCAGTACTTC; CDR3: CAWTADGEQYF
J: TRBJ1-2; size: many; V: TRBV29-1; D: .; DNA: TGCAGCGTTGTAGGGGATCATGGCTACACCTTC; CDR3: CSVVGDHGYTF
J: TRBJ2-1; size: many; V: TRBV6-5; D: TRBD2; DNA: TGTGCCAGCAGTTACTCGACCAGCGGGGTTCGCAATGAGCAGTTCTTC; CDR3: CASSYSTSGVRNEQFF
J: TRBJ2-5; size: .; V: TRBV11-2; D: TRBD1; DNA: TGTGCCAGCAGCTTAGTGCAGGGGGCTAAAGAGACCCAGTACTTC; CDR3: CASSLVQGAKETQYF
J: TRBJ2-5; size: many; V: TRBV29-1; D: TRBD2; DNA: TGCAGCGCAGCCGGGTCTAGCGGGAGGCGGATGGAGACCCAGTACTTC; CDR3: CSAAGSSGRRMETQYF
J: TRBJ1-5; size: .; V: TRBV11-2; D: .; DNA: TGTGCCAGCAGCCGAAATCCGGGGAGCAATCAGCCCCAGCATTTT; CDR3: CASSRNPGSNQPQHF
J: TRBJ2-3; size: .; V: TRBV5-1; D: TRBD1; DNA: TGCGCCAGCAGCCCGGTAGGGACAGAAAGCACAGATACGCAGTATTTT; CDR3: CASSPVGTESTDTQYF
J: TRBJ2-5; size: few; V: TRBV6-1; D: TRBD1; DNA: TGTGCCAGCAGTGATGACAGGGCCTGGGAGACCCAGTACTTC; CDR3: CASSDDRAWETQYF
J: TRBJ2-2; size: few; V: TRBV19; D: TRBD2; DNA: TGTGCCAGTATCCCGGCCCCGGGACTAGCCGGGGAGCTGTTTTTT; CDR3: CASIPAPGLAGELFF
J: TRBJ2-7; size: few; V: TRBV12-2; D: .; DNA: TGTGCAAGTCGCTTAGTAGTCGGACTAGCGGGAGGCCACTACGAGCAGTACTTC; CDR3: CASRLVVGLAGGHYEQYF
J: TRBJ2-5; size: .; V: TRBV6-2/TRBV6-3; D: TRBD2; DNA: TGTGCCAGCAGTTACCCCGGACTAGCGGGAGAAGAGACCCAGTACTTC; CDR3: CASSYPGLAGEETQYF
J: TRBJ2-7; size: .; V: TRBV5-8; D: .; DNA: TGTGCCATCAGCCTCAGACACTCCTACGAGCAGTACTTC; CDR3: CAISLRHSYEQYF
J: TRBJ2-7; size: .; V: TRBV19; D: .; DNA: TGTGCCAGTAGTATGGTGGCAGGGTTCTCCCCCTACGAGCAGTACTTC; CDR3: CASSMVAGFSPYEQYF
J: TRBJ1-2; size: .; V: TRBV20-1; D: TRBD1; DNA: TGCAGTGCGTGGGACAGCAATAACTATGGCTACACCTTC; CDR3: CSAWDSNNYGYTF
J: TRBJ2-3; size: few; V: TRBV5-1; D: .; DNA: TGCGCCAGCAGGGTCGGCACAGATACGCAGTATTTT; CDR3: CASRVGTDTQYF
J: TRBJ2-1; size: .; V: TRBV20-1; D: .; DNA: TGCAGTGCTAGAGGTTCAGCGGAGACAGACACCTACAATGAGCATTTCTTC; CDR3: CSARGSAETDTYNEHFF
J: TRBJ2-2; size: few; V: TRBV20-1; D: TRBD1; DNA: TGCAGTGCACCTAGAGGGGGCGGGAACACCGGGGAGCTGTTTTTT; CDR3: CSAPRGGGNTGELFF
J: TRBJ2-2; size: many; V: TRBV5-1; D: .; DNA: TGCGCCAGCAGGCAGGGCCCCAACACCGGGGAGCTGTTTTTT; CDR3: CASRQGPNTGELFF